The present T cell receptor (beta chain) was sequenced within a study of technical replicates of blood from a few donors. TCRdb's table, derived via immunoSEQ multiplex PCR, lists solely in-frame clones and lacks some. The data show around 80,000 clones, over 95% seen once. This CDR3 comprises 14 residues. Trimming cost V 2 bases and J 4 bases, with 9 bases left between them. From germline, CDR1 is SNHLY and CDR2 FYNNEI. The origin of this receptor is a human donor in good health. The chain combines TRBV2 with TRBJ2-1, with D unclear. Sample: T cells isolated from PBMCs. The CDR3 sequence is CASSEKTVYNEQFF. CDR3 bases: TGTGCCAGCAGTGAAAAAACAGTGTACAATGAGCAGTTCTTC.